Sequencing of this T cell receptor (beta chain) was carried out in a study of blood T cell repertoires in COVID-19. This clone was seen only a few times. This CDR3 has 13 amino acids. The V gene's germline CDR1 is MNHEY and CDR2 SMNVEV (reference sequence). V lost 6 bases and J 4 bases, leaving 10 bases between the germline ends. Using immunoSEQ multiplex PCR, the repertoire was profiled, and TCRdb retains in-frame clones only, with some absent. Among around 300,000 clones listed, about 93% were seen once. The chain employs TRBV27 and TRBJ2-1; tentatively, D is TRBD1 (5 bases). Sequencing was performed on peripheral blood. The sequence came from a woman in her thirties with COVID-19, enrolled during active disease. The CDR3 DNA is TGTGCCAGCAGCCAGGGTCAATACAATGAGCAGTTCTTC. Translated: CASSQGQYNEQFF.